Below are 18 T cell receptor beta chains sequenced from a single sample in a study of human T cells and chemical hapten exposure. TCRdb called the RACE reads again in MiXCR, with one record for every CDR3 protein. The table shows roughly 14,000 distinct CDR3 sequences, with around 15% occurring only once. Regarding time point: patch test 1, 2 weeks after DPC sensitization. Treatment in this sample: therapeutic diphenylcyclopropenone sensitization with weekly scalp DPC. Here the sequenced sample was whole blood, taken in connection with sensitization to the hapten diphenylcyclopropenone (DPC). These receptors were obtained from a woman aged 30 to 39 with alopecia areata. Some clones in this sample may be carry-over from other donors' samples.

This clonotype was detected ten times or more. J is TRBJ1-1 and V is TRBV5-1; D remains ambiguous. The CDR3 totals 14 residues. The ends were cut back, 1 base at V and 4 bases at J, with 11 bases in the middle. Germline CDR1 is SGHRS and CDR2 is YFSETQ. The CDR3, as DNA: TGCGCCAGCAGCTTGAAGATGGGGAGCACTGAAGCTTTCTTT. Its protein is CASSLKMGSTEAFF.

This clonotype was recorded many times. The V and J genes are TRBV19 and TRBJ1-4; TRBD1 might be the D (6 bases). Germline V gene data show CDR1 as LNHDA and CDR2 as SQIVND (reference sequence). The CDR3 spans 13 residues. The V end lost 4 bases, the J end lost 6 bases, and 9 bases lay between the germline ends. The CDR3 DNA follows: TGTGCCAGTAGTACGACAGGATATGAAAAACTGTTTTTT. Protein sequence: CASSTTGYEKLFF.

This clonotype showed up many times. The chain uses TRBV7-8 and TRBJ1-5; no firm D call. With 5 bases removed from V and 2 bases from J, the gap between germline ends came to 10 bases. Germline CDR1 and CDR2: SGHVS and FQNEAQ. This CDR3 region has 14 residues. In DNA form, the CDR3 reads TGTGCCAGCAGCGGACGTTGGGGCAATCAGCCCCAGCATTTT. Protein product: CASSGRWGNQPQHF.

This clonotype is medium-sized by share. The chain uses TRBV3-1 and TRBJ1-1; D unclear. Germline CDR1 reads LGHDT; CDR2 reads YNNKEL (reference sequence). Trimming cost V 1 base and J 1 base, with 10 bases left between them. The CDR3 covers 15 residues. CDR3 bases: TGTGCCAGCAGCCAAGGGTTAGTTCCGAACACTGAAGCTTTCTTT. This sequence encodes CASSQGLVPNTEAFF.

This clonotype has at least ten counts. The J gene is TRBJ2-6, the V gene TRBV19; unclear D gene. There are 14 residues in the CDR3. Germline V gene data show CDR1 as LNHDA and CDR2 as SQIVND (reference sequence). V was cut by 3 bases and J by 3 bases, with 6 bases left in between. CDR3 residues: CASSISNGANVLTF. The CDR3 coding sequence is TGTGCCAGTAGTATTAGCAATGGGGCCAACGTCCTGACTTTC.

This clonotype was counted between two and nine times. The genes are TRBV7-9 and TRBJ2-3; 10 nucleotides align to TRBD2. V lost 4 bases, J lost 2 bases, and 3 bases stayed unmatched. The CDR3 covers 15 residues. The germline V gene has CDR1 SEHNR and CDR2 FQNEAQ (reference sequence). In DNA, the CDR3 is TGTGCCAGCAGCTCAAGCGGGGGGGCCACAGATACGCAGTATTTT. Its protein product is CASSSSGGATDTQYF.

In DNA form, the CDR3 reads TGCGCCAGCAGCAGCGGGAGCATAGGCACTGAGCAGTTCTTC. Its translation is CASSSGSIGTEQFF. This rearrangement joins TRBV5-1 to TRBJ2-1; 8 bases are shared with TRBD2. CDR1 and CDR2 from the germline V gene are SGHRS and YFSETQ. The trim removed 4 bases at V and 9 bases at J, leaving 9 bases unmatched. The CDR3 is 14 amino acids.

Within the sample, this clonotype is medium-sized. The rearrangement joins TRBV7-9 to TRBJ1-4; tentative D call: TRBD1 (5 bases). V was trimmed by 5 bases and J by 4 bases, leaving 17 bases between them. Germline V gives CDR1 SEHNR, CDR2 FQNEAQ (reference sequence). The CDR3 loop spans 16 amino acids. CDR3 region: CASSPQTDLINEKLFF. In DNA form, the CDR3 reads TGTGCCAGCAGCCCACAGACAGACCTGATTAATGAAAAACTGTTTTTT.

This clonotype was seen a handful of times. The V and J genes are TRBV4-3 and TRBJ2-3; unclear D gene. This CDR3 has 16 amino acids. Germline CDR1 LGHNA, CDR2 YSLEER. The germline V and J ends were trimmed by 0 bases and 2 bases, with 12 bases remaining between them. CDR3 sequence reads: CASSQDLGSSTDTQYF. The CDR3 coding sequence is TGCGCCAGCAGCCAAGACTTGGGTAGTTCCACAGATACGCAGTATTTT.

This clonotype has ten or more counts. The chain employs TRBV18 and TRBJ2-7, with D perhaps TRBD1 or TRBD2 (5 bases each). The CDR3 is made up of 14 amino acids. The V gene's germline CDR1 is KGHSH and CDR2 LQKENI. V gave up 3 bases and J gave up 2 bases, with 11 bases separating them. This CDR3 reads CASSPGGSAYEQYV. The CDR3 DNA is TGTGCCAGCTCACCTGGGGGTAGTGCCTACGAGCAGTACGTC.

This clonotype occurred many times. The rearrangement links TRBV5-1 to TRBJ2-1; the D call may be TRBD1 or TRBD2 (5 bases each). From germline, CDR1 is SGHRS and CDR2 YFSETQ. The CDR3 extends over 13 amino acids. Between the trimmed V and J ends, which lost 1 base and 6 bases, there was a span of 8 bases. Here the CDR3 reads CASSLLGGNEQFF. CDR3 nucleotide sequence: TGCGCCAGCAGCTTGCTTGGGGGCAATGAGCAGTTCTTC.

In this sample, this clonotype turned up many times. The chain links TRBV28 to TRBJ2-5, with 7 bases that match TRBD1. V dropped 6 bases and J dropped 7; count of bases not matched to a gene: 14. The CDR3 length is 15 residues. CDR1 MDHEN and CDR2 SYDVKM come from the germline V gene. The CDR3 DNA reads as TGTGCCAGCAGGCGATCGGGACAGATAAGGTGGACCCAGTACTTC. Its translation is CASRRSGQIRWTQYF.

This clonotype appeared many times. The rearrangement links TRBV28 to TRBJ2-5, with 8 bases that match TRBD1. This CDR3 has 18 amino acids. Unmatched junction bases numbered 17, after V lost 3 bases and J lost 5 bases. CDR1 is MDHEN and CDR2 is SYDVKM in the germline V gene. CDR3 residues: CASSFPARGHGDLETQYF. Here the CDR3 DNA reads TGTGCCAGCAGTTTCCCGGCCAGGGGGCATGGTGATTTGGAGACCCAGTACTTC.

This clonotype was detected ten times or more. The chain couples TRBV18 to TRBJ1-1; D is ambiguous. CDR3 length: 15 residues. The ends were cut back, 1 base at V and 0 bases at J, with 9 bases in the middle. Germline-derived CDR1 and CDR2 are KGHSH and LQKENI. CDR3 region: CASSPQGSMNTEAFF. The CDR3 coding sequence is TGTGCCAGCTCACCACAGGGCAGCATGAACACTGAAGCTTTCTTT.

CDR3 nucleotides: TGTGCCAGCTCACTAGGGACAGATAATGAGCAGTTCTTC. Amino acid sequence: CASSLGTDNEQFF. The rearrangement joins TRBV18 to TRBJ2-1, with 7 nucleotides matching TRBD1. Germline values: CDR1 KGHSH, CDR2 LQKENI. CDR3 length equals 13 residues. V trimming: 4 bases; J trimming: 7 bases; junction bases outside the gene matches: 4.

In its sample, this clonotype was seen many times. Written as DNA, the CDR3 is TGTGCCAGCAGCCCTTGGAGGGTTGAGGCTGAAGCTTTCTTT. Amino acids: CASSPWRVEAEAFF. The chain recombines TRBV13 with TRBJ1-1; D call uncertain. The length of the CDR3 is 14 residues. From germline, CDR1 is PRHDT and CDR2 FYEKMQ (reference sequence). V lost 5 bases to trimming and J lost 6 bases, with 16 bases between them.

This clonotype appeared many times. This rearrangement joins TRBV4-3 to TRBJ1-2; 8 bases match TRBD1. Germline V CDR1 and CDR2: LGHNA, YSLEER. This CDR3 is built from 18 residues. V gave up 2 bases and J gave up 4 bases; unmatched junction bases: 15. The chain's CDR3 is CASSQSGQGQVLSYGYTF. The CDR3 nucleotides are TGCGCCAGCAGCCAATCCGGCCAGGGACAGGTGCTATCCTATGGCTACACCTTC.

This clonotype was detected only a few times. The chain couples TRBV10-3 to TRBJ2-3; D uncertain. Trimming took 8 bases from V and 2 from J, leaving 8 bases between them. The V gene's germline CDR1 is ENHRY and CDR2 SYGVKD. The CDR3 loop spans 12 amino acids. This chain's CDR3 is CAISQFTDTQYF. The DNA for the CDR3 is TGTGCCATCTCCCAATTCACAGATACGCAGTATTTT.